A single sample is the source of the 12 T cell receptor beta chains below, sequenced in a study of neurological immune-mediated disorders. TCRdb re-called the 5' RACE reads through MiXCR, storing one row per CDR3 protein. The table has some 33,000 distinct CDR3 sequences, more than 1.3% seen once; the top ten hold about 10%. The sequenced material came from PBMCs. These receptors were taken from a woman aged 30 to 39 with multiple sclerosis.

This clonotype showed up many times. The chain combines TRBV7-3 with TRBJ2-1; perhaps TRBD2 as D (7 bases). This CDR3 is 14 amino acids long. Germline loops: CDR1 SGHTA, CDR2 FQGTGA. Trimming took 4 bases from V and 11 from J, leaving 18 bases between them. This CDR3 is CASSSSMGGRQQFF. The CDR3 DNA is TGTGCCAGCAGCTCCTCCATGGGGGGGCGGCAGCAGTTCTTC. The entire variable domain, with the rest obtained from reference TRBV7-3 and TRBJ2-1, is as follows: GAGVSQTPSNKVTEKGKYVELRCDPISGHTALYWYRQSLGQGPEFLIYFQGTGAADDSGLPNDRFFAVRPEGSVSTLKIQRTERGDSAVYLCASSSSMGGRQQFFGPGTRLTVL.

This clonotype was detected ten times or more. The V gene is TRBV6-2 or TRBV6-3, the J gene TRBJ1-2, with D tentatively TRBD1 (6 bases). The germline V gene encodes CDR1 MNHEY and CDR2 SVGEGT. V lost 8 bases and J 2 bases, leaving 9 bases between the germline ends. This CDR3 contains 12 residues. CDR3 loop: CASGQGNYGYTF. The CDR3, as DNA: TGTGCCAGCGGCCAGGGGAACTATGGCTACACCTTC.

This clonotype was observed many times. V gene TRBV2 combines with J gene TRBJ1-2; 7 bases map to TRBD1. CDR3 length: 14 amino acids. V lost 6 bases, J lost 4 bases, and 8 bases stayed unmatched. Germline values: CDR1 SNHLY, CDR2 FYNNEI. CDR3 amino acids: CASRETGTVYGYTF. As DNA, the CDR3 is TGTGCCAGCAGGGAGACCGGGACAGTCTATGGCTACACCTTC. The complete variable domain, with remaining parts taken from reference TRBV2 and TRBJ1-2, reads EPEVTQTPSHQVTQMGQEVILRCVPISNHLYFYWYRQILGQKVEFLVSFYNNEISEKSEIFDDQFSVERPDGSNFTLKIRSTKLEDSAMYFCASRETGTVYGYTFGSGTRLTVV.

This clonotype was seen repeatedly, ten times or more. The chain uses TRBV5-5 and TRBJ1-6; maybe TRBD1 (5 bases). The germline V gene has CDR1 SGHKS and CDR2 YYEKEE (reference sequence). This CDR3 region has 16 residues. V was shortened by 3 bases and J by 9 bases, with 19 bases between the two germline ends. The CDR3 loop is CASSSTQGSRLSPLHF. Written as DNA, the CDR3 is TGTGCCAGCAGCTCAACCCAGGGTAGTCGGCTTTCACCCCTCCACTTT.

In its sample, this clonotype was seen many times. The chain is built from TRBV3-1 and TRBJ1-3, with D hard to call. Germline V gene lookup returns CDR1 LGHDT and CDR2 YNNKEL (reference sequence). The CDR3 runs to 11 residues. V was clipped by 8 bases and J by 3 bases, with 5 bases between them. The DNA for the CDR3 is TGTGCCAGCCGCCGTGGAAACACCATATATTTT. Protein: CASRRGNTIYF.

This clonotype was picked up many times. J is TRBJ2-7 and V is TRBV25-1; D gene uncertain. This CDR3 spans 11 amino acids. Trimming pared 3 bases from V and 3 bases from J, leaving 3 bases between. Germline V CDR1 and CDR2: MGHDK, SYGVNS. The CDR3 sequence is CASSDDYEQYF. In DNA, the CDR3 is TGTGCCAGCAGTGATGACTACGAGCAGTACTTC.

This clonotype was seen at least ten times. DNA for the CDR3: TGCGCCAGCAGCACGGGACTAGCGGGGGTATACGAGCAGTACTTC. As protein: CASSTGLAGVYEQYF. V usage is TRBV5-1 and J usage is TRBJ2-7, with 14 bases that match TRBD2. After removal of 4 bases from V and 4 bases from J, the junction contained 4 bases not matched to a gene. CDR3 length equals 15 residues. CDR1 SGHRS and CDR2 YFSETQ come from the germline V gene.

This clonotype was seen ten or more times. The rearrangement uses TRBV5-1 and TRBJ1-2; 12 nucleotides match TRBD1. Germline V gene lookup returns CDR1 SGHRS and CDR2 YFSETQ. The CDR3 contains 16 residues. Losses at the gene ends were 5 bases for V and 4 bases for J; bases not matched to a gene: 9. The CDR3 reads CASRSGQGASGYGYTF. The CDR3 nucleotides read TGCGCCAGCAGATCGGGACAGGGGGCGTCCGGCTATGGCTACACCTTC.

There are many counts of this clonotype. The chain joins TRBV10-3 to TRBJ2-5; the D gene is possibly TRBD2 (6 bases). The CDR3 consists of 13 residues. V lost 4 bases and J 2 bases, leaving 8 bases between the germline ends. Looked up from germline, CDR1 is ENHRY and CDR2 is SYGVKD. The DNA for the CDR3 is TGTGCCATCAGTGGCGGGGCGCAAGAGACCCAGTACTTC. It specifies CAISGGAQETQYF.

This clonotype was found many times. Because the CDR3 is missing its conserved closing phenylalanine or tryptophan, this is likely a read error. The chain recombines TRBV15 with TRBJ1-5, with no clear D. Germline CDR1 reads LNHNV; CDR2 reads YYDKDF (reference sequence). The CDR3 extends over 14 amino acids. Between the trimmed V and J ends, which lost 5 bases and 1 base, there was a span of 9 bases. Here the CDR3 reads CATSSGGSNQPQHI. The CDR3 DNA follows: TGTGCCACCAGCTCAGGTGGGAGCAATCAGCCCCAGCATATT.

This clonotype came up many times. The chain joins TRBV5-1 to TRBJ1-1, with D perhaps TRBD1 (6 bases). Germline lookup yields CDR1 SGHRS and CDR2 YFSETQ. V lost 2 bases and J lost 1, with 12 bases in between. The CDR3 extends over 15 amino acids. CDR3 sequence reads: CASSLIGQPNTEAFF. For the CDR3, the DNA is TGCGCCAGCAGCTTAATAGGACAGCCGAACACTGAAGCTTTCTTT.

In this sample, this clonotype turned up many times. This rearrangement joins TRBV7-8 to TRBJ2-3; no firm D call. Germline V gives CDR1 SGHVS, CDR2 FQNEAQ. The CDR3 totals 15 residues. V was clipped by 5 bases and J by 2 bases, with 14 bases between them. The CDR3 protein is CASSTSAGNTDTQYF. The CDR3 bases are TGTGCCAGCAGCACCTCGGCAGGAAACACAGATACGCAGTATTTT. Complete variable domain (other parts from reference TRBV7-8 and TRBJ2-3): GAGVSQSPRYKVAKRGQDVALRCDPISGHVSLFWYQQALGQGPEFLTYFQNEAQLDKSGLPSDRFFAERPEGSVSTLKIQRTQQEDSAVYLCASSTSAGNTDTQYFGPGTRLTVL.